This TCR beta chain derives from a study of siplizumab effects on memory and regulatory T cells (dated 2019 in TCRdb). At the level of the whole study: The study looked at the effect of siplizumab, an anti-CD2 antibody, on alloreactive T-cell subsets in allogeneic mixed lymphocyte reactions made from human PBMCs.

The paper as a whole reports these results and caveats: The cumulative frequency of alloreactive sequences that could be traced back to unstimulated CD4+ memory T cells was significantly reduced by siplizumab. The suppressive function of proliferating Tregs from siplizumab cultures was not functionally confirmed. Unstimulated naive T cells appeared more diverse than memory T cells, and naive cells seemed to contribute substantially to the alloresponse. Roughly 80-97% of proliferating CD4+ or CD8+ clones could not be assigned a naive or memory phenotype. Because sequences below about 10^-5 frequency were poorly captured, only a minor fraction of alloreactive clones could be mapped to unstimulated subsets. Of the alloreactive CD4+ clones that could be mapped, the Treg-derived share averaged approximately 67% with siplizumab compared with about 27% in control reactions.

According to the germline V gene (reference sequence), CDR1 reads PRHDT and CDR2 reads FYEKMQ. CDR3 length: 13 amino acids, cysteine to phenylalanine. Only the CDR3 DNA is retained, 39 bases long and in frame from the first base. V loses 5 bases of germline sequence and J loses 6 bases, and the interval between the two ends is 13 bases. Note on this clone: Its cognate antigen has yet to be identified. No base qualities exist here, and no much larger clone lies one base off it.

Sorted unstimulated T cells and proliferating T cells recovered from mixed lymphocyte reactions underwent TCRbeta CDR3 sequencing. Fresh whole blood from approximately 9 HLA-typed healthy donors was used to isolate PBMCs. To map where alloreactive clones came from, CD4+ regulatory T cells in the unstimulated state were FACS-sorted. Library preparation was by the immunoSEQ multiplex PCR assay. Each sample had some 94,000 TCR templates assayed by the deep sequencing platform. Genomic DNA extracted from sorted T cells was used for TCRbeta CDR3 sequencing. The source study handled its data this way. The R programming language was used for clonal analysis of TCRbeta CDR3 data. Unstimulated samples were compared with post-reaction CFSE-low samples to define alloreactive CD4+ and CD8+ clones. By matching sequences to the repertoires of sorted unstimulated Treg and non-Treg cells, each alloreactive CD4+ clone was assigned a regulatory or non-regulatory origin. Not all clones reach the TCRdb copy of this immuneACCESS table, which keeps in-frame sequences only. Checked studies attribute under half of the gap to unresolved V genes and leave the rest unexplained. D and trimming come from the DNA, and the V and J calls and clone size come from that table. This sample comprises fewer than 85,000 clones, 87% of them detected only once. The ten most abundant clones make up over 1.5% of the sample.

The TCR sequence derives from a human donor in good health. The rearranged chain carries TRBV13 and TRBJ1-1; the best D guess is TRBD1, with 5 bases matching. Sequencing was carried out using Tregs sorted from blood. CDR3 reads: CASSPLRQPEAFF. The sequenced DNA: TGTGCCAGCAGCCCCCTTCGACAGCCTGAAGCTTTCTTT.